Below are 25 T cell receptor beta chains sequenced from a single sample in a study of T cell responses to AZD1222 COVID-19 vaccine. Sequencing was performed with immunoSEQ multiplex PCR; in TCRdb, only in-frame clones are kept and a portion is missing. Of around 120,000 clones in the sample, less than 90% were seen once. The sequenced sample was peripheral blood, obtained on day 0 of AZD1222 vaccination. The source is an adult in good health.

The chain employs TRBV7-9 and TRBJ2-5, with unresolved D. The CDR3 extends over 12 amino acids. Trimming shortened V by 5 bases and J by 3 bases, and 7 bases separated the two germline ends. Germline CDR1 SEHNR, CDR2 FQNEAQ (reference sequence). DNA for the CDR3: TGTGCCAGCAGCCTCGACGAAGAGACCCAGTACTTC. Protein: CASSLDEETQYF.

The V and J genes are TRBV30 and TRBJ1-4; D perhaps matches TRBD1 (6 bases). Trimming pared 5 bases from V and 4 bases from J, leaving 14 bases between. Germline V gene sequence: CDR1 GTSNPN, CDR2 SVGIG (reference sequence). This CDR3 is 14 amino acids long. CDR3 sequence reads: CAWGPGVVNEKLFF. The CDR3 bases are TGTGCCTGGGGACCAGGGGTTGTTAATGAAAAACTGTTTTTT.

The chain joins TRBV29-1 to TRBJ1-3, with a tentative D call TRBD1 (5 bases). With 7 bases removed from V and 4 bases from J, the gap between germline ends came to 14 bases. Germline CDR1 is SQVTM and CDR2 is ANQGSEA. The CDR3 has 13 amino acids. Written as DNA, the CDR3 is TGCAGCGCCGACAGAAAAGGGGGAAACACCATATATTTT. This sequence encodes CSADRKGGNTIYF. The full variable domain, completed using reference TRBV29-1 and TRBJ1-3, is SAVISQKPSRDICQRGTSLTIQCQVDSQVTMMFWYRQQPGQSLTLIATANQGSEATYESGFVIDKFPISRPNLTFSTLTVSNMSPEDSSIYLCSADRKGGNTIYFGEGSWLTVV.

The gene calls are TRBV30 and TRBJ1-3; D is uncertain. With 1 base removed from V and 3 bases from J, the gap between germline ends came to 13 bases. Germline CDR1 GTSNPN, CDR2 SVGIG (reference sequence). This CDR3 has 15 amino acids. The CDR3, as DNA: TGTGCCTGGAGTGCACGCCAGTGGAATGGAAACACCATATATTTT. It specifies CAWSARQWNGNTIYF.

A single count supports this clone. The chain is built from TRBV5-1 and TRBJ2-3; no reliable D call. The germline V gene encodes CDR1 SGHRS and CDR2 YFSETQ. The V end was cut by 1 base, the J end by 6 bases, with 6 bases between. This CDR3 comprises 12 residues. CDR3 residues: CASSLYGDTQYF. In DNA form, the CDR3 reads TGCGCCAGCAGCTTGTACGGGGATACGCAGTATTTT.

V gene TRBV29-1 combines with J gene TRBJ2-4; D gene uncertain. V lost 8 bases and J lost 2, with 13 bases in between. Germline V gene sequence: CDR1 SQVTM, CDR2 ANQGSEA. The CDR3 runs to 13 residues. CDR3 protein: CSHSKGPKNIQYF. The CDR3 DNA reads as TGCAGCCATTCTAAGGGCCCCAAAAACATTCAGTACTTC. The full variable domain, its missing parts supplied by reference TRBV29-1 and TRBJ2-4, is SAVISQKPSRDICQRGTSLTIQCQVDSQVTMMFWYRQQPGQSLTLIATANQGSEATYESGFVIDKFPISRPNLTFSTLTVSNMSPEDSSIYLCSHSKGPKNIQYFGAGTRLSVL.

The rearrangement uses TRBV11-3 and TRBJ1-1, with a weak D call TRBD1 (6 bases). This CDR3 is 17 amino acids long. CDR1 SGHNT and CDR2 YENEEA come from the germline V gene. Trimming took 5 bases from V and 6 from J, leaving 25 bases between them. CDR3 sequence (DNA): TGTGCCAGCAGCCTAGTGCCCCCGGGGGTGGGGGGCGCTGAAGCTTTCTTT. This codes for CASSLVPPGVGGAEAFF.

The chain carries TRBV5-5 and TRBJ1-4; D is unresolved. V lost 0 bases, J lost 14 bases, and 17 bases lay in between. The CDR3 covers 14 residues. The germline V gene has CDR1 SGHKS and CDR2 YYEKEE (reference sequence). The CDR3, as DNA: TGTGCCAGCAGCTTGGACAGTCTATCGGTAAAGCTGTTTTTT. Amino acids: CASSLDSLSVKLFF.

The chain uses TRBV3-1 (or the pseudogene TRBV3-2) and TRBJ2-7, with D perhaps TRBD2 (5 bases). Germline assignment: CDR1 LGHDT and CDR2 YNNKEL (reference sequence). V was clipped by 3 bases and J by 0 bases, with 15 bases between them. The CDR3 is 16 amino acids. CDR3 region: CASSHVVGLRSYEQYF. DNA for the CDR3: TGTGCCAGCAGCCACGTCGTCGGACTTCGCTCCTACGAGCAGTACTTC.

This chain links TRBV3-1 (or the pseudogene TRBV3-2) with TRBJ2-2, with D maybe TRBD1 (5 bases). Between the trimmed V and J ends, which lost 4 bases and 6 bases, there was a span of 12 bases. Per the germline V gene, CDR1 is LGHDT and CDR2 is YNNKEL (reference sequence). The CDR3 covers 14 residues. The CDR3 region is CASSRGPGPGELFF. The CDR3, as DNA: TGTGCCAGCAGCCGGGGCCCCGGTCCCGGGGAGCTGTTTTTT.

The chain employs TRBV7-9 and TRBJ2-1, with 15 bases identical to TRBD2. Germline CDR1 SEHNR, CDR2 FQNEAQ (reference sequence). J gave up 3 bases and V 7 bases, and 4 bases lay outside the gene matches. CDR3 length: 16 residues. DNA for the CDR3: TGTGCCAGCACCGGACTAGCGGGAGGGGTCTACAATGAGCAGTTCTTC. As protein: CASTGLAGGVYNEQFF.

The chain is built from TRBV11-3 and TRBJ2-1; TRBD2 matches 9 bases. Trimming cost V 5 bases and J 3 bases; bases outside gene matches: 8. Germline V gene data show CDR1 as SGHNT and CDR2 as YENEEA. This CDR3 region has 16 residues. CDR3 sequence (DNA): TGTGCCAGCAGCCCGGCTAGCGGGGTACACTACAATGAGCAGTTCTTC. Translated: CASSPASGVHYNEQFF.

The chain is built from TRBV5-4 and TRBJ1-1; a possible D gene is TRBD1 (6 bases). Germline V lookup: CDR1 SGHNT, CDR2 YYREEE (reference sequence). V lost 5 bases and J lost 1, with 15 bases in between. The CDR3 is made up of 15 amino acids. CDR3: CASSSAEQGNTEAFF. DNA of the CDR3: TGTGCCAGCAGTTCCGCTGAACAGGGGAACACTGAAGCTTTCTTT.

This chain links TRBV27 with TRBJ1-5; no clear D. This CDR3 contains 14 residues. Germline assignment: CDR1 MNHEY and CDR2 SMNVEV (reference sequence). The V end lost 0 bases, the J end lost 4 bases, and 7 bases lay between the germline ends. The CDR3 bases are TGTGCCAGCAGTTTATCGATTCTAAATCAGCCCCAGCATTTT. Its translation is CASSLSILNQPQHF.

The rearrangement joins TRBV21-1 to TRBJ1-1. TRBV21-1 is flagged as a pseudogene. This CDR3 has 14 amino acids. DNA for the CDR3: TGTGCCAGCAGAGTACACGTGACGAACACTGAAGCTTTCTTT. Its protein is CASRVHVTNTEAFF.

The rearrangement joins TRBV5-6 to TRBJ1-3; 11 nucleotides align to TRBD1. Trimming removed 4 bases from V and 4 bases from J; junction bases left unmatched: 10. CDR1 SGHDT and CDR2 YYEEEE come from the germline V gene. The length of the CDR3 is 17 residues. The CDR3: CASSPGQGVYSGNTIYF. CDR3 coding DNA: TGTGCCAGCAGCCCGGGACAGGGGGTTTATAGCGGAAACACCATATATTTT.

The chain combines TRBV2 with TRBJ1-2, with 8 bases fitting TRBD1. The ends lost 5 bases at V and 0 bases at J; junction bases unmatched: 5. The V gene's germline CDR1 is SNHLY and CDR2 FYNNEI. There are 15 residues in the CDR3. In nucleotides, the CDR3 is TGTGCCAGCAGTTTGACAGGGGCCACTAACTATGGCTACACCTTC. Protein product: CASSLTGATNYGYTF.

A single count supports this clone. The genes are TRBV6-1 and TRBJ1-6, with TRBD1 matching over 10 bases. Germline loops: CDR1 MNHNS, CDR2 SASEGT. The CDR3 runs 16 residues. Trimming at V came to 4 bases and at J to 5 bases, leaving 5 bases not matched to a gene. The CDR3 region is CASSVTGQGNNSPLHF. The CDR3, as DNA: TGTGCCAGCAGTGTCACGGGACAGGGGAATAATTCACCCCTCCACTTT.

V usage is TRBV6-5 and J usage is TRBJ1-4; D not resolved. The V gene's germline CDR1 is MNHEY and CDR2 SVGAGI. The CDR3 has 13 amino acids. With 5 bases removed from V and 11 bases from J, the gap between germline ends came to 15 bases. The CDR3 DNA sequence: TGTGCCAGCAGTCCCGAGCGGAGCCAGAAACTGTTTTTT. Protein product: CASSPERSQKLFF.

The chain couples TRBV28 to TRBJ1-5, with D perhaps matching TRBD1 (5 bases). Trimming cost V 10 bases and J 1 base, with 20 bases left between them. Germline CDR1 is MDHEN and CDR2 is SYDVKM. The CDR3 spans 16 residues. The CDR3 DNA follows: TGTGCCACATTGTGGGGCGGAGGGGCAAGCAATCAGCCCCAGCATTTT. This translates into CATLWGGGASNQPQHF.

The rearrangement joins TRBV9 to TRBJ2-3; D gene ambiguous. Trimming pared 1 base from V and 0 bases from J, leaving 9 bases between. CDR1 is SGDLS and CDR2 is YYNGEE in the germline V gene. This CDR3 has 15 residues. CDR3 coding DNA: TGTGCCAGCAGCGTAAGGGAATGGAGCACAGATACGCAGTATTTT. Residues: CASSVREWSTDTQYF.

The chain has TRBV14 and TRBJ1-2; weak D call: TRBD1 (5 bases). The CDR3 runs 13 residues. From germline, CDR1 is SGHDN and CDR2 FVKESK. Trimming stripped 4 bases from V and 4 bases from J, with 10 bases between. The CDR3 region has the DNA TGTGCCAGCAGCCCCGGGGCGGGCTATGGCTACACCTTC. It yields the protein CASSPGAGYGYTF.

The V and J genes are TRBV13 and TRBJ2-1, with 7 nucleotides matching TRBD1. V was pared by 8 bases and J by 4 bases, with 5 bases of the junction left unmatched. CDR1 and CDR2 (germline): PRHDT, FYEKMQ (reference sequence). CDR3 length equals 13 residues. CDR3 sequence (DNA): TGTGCCAGCGGCCGGACAGGATACAATGAGCAGTTCTTC. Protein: CASGRTGYNEQFF.

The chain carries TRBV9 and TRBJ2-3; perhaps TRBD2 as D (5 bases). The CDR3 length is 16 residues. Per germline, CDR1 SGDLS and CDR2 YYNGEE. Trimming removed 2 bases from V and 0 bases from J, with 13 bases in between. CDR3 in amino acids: CASSVSPGTSTDTQYF. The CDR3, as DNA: TGTGCCAGCAGCGTGAGTCCGGGAACTAGCACAGATACGCAGTATTTT.

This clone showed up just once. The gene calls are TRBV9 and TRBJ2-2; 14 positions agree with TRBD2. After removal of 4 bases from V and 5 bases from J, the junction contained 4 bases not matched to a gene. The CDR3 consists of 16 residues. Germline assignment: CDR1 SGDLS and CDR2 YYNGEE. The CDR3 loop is CASSPRTSGGTGELFF. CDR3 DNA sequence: TGTGCCAGCAGCCCTCGGACTAGCGGGGGGACCGGGGAGCTGTTTTTT.